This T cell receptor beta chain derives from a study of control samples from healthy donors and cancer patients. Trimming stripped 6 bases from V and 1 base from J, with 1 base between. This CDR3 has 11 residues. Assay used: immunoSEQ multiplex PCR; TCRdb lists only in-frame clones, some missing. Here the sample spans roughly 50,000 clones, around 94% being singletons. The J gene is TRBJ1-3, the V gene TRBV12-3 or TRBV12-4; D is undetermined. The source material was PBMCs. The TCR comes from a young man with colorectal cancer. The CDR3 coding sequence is TGTGCCAGCAGGTCTGGAAACACCATATATTTT. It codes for CASRSGNTIYF.